This paragraph covers one T cell receptor beta chain sequence. TCRdb's copy holds only in-frame clones and misses some; the assay was immunoSEQ multiplex PCR. The top ten clones hold 1.4% of a sample with over 150,000 clones, over 85% of them seen once. Deletions cut 4 bases from V and 7 bases from J, with 11 bases between. Germline assignment: CDR1 SGHDT and CDR2 YYEEEE. CDR3 length: 12 residues. These data come from a study of control samples from healthy donors and cancer patients. The origin of this receptor is a man aged 25-45 years in good health. Sequencing input: blood. The chain links TRBV5-6 to TRBJ1-1; a possible D gene is TRBD1 (5 bases). CDR3 nucleotides: TGTGCCAGCAGCCCTATGAGGGGTGAAGCTTTCTTT. Protein product: CASSPMRGEAFF.